Presented here are 12 T cell receptor beta chains from one specimen sequenced in a study of cytotoxic CD8 clonotypes in ibrutinib-treated CLL. Profiling relied on immunoSEQ multiplex PCR, and the TCRdb table lists in-frame clones only, not all of them. The profile shows roughly 49,000 clones, over 80% of them singletons. The sample here was PBMCs, taken after 24 months of ibrutinib treatment. All receptors derive from a human donor with chronic lymphocytic leukemia.

This chain uses TRBV5-4 with TRBJ2-6; D not certain. This CDR3 has 13 amino acids. Trimming cost V 5 bases and J 3 bases, with 6 bases left between them. Looked up from germline, CDR1 is SGHNT and CDR2 is YYREEE (reference sequence). The CDR3 sequence: CASRVYGANVLTF. CDR3 sequence (DNA): TGTGCCAGCAGGGTATATGGGGCCAACGTCCTGACTTTC.

The rearrangement uses TRBV6-1 and TRBJ1-5; 7 positions agree with TRBD1. This CDR3 comprises 13 residues. CDR1 and CDR2 from the germline V gene are MNHNS and SASEGT. The ends lost 6 bases at V and 7 bases at J; junction bases unmatched: 6. In DNA form, the CDR3 reads TGTGCCAGCAGCATGACAGGGAACCAGCCCCAGCATTTT. It yields the protein CASSMTGNQPQHF.

The chain couples TRBV7-9 to TRBJ1-1, with 7 bases lining up with TRBD1. V lost 4 bases to trimming and J lost 1 base; unmatched junction nucleotides: 9. Germline values: CDR1 SEHNR, CDR2 FQNEAQ (reference sequence). This CDR3 has 16 residues. CDR3 DNA: TGTGCCAGCAGCTCACTACAGGGGCTTGGGAACACTGAAGCTTTCTTT. This translates into CASSSLQGLGNTEAFF. Looking up the rest from reference TRBV7-9 and TRBJ1-1 gives the full variable domain: DTGVSQNPRHKITKRGQNVTFRCDPISEHNRLYWYRQTLGQGPEFLTYFQNEAQLEKSRLLSDRFSAERPKGSFSTLEIQRTEQGDSAMYLCASSSLQGLGNTEAFFGQGTRLTVV.

V and J are TRBV30 and TRBJ1-3; D remains ambiguous. Germline CDR1 and CDR2: GTSNPN and SVGIG (reference sequence). This CDR3 contains 14 residues. V was cut by 4 bases and J by 0 bases, with 10 bases left in between. In DNA, the CDR3 is TGTGCCTGGAAACCGGGAAACTCTGGAAACACCATATATTTT. It specifies CAWKPGNSGNTIYF.

This chain links TRBV7-9 with TRBJ2-7, with a tentative D call TRBD2 (5 bases). The germline V gene has CDR1 SEHNR and CDR2 FQNEAQ (reference sequence). Trimming left V 5 bases short and J 0 bases short, with 20 bases between. This CDR3 is built from 17 residues. CDR3 amino acids: CASSQVPQRQNSYEQYF. In nucleotides, the CDR3 is TGTGCCAGCAGCCAAGTCCCCCAGCGGCAGAACTCCTACGAGCAGTACTTC.

For this clone: Other DNA sequences of this sample code for an identical CDR3. This chain joins TRBV15 and TRBJ2-5; D is perhaps TRBD1 or TRBD2 (6 bases each). Germline assignment: CDR1 LNHNV and CDR2 YYDKDF (reference sequence). V was cut by 0 bases and J by 7 bases, with 12 bases left in between. This CDR3 is built from 14 residues. The CDR3 protein is CATSRDRGLGTQYF. CDR3 bases: TGTGCCACCAGCAGAGACAGGGGACTGGGGACCCAGTACTTC.

The chain is built from TRBV28 and TRBJ1-1; 10 positions match TRBD1. Germline trimming cut 5 bases from V and 3 bases from J; bases unmatched to any gene: 9. This CDR3 spans 16 amino acids. In germline, CDR1 is MDHEN, CDR2 SYDVKM. CDR3 residues: CASSTTGGGWDTEAFF. CDR3 DNA sequence: TGTGCCAGCAGTACGACAGGGGGCGGTTGGGACACTGAAGCTTTCTTT.

This rearrangement joins TRBV6-4 to TRBJ2-6, with 11 bases aligning to TRBD1. This CDR3 is built from 17 residues. With V trimmed by 2 bases and J by 0 bases, 0 bases remained unmatched. Germline V CDR1 and CDR2: MRHNA, SNTAGT. CDR3 in amino acids: CASSDGTGGSGANVLTF. In DNA, the CDR3 is TGTGCCAGCAGTGACGGGACAGGGGGCTCTGGGGCCAACGTCCTGACTTTC.

CDR3 nucleotides: TGTGCCAGTAGTATAGATCGGGGACAGGGATTAGAGACCCAGTACTTC. It yields the protein CASSIDRGQGLETQYF. V gene TRBV19 combines with J gene TRBJ2-5, with TRBD1 matching 9 bases. This CDR3 contains 16 residues. Trimming took 0 bases from V and 4 from J; bases not matched to a gene: 6. Germline-derived CDR1 and CDR2 are LNHDA and SQIVND (reference sequence).

The rearrangement joins TRBV20-1 to TRBJ1-5; D unresolved. CDR3 size: 10 residues. Germline V gene lookup returns CDR1 DFQATT and CDR2 SNEGSKA (reference sequence). V lost 6 bases to trimming and J lost 12 bases, with 12 bases between them. The CDR3 loop is CSAWSVGQHF. The CDR3 DNA reads TGCAGTGCCTGGTCCGTTGGCCAGCATTTT.

This chain connects TRBV27 to TRBJ2-1; 10 bases agree with TRBD2. The V gene's germline CDR1 is MNHEY and CDR2 SMNVEV (reference sequence). V was clipped by 2 bases and J by 8 bases; unmatched bases: 6. This CDR3 comprises 15 residues. The CDR3 protein is CASSLRPSGGYEQFF. CDR3 coding DNA: TGTGCCAGCAGTTTACGCCCTAGCGGGGGATATGAGCAGTTCTTC.

This sequence joins TRBV7-6 and TRBJ2-1, with TRBD2 matching over 10 bases. The CDR3 sequence is 15 residues long. The J segment lost 4 bases and the V segment lost 4 bases, leaving 4 bases of the junction unmatched. Germline CDR1 is SGHVS and CDR2 is FNYEAQ. CDR3 nucleotide sequence: TGTGCCAGCAGCTCCCTAGCGGGAGCATACAATGAGCAGTTCTTC. This sequence encodes CASSSLAGAYNEQFF.